This is a list of T cell receptor beta chains from one sample in a study of blood T cells in healthy people across ages. Each CDR3 protein gets one entry after TCRdb re-called the 5' RACE reads with MiXCR. Of roughly 640,000 distinct CDR3 sequences listed, approximately 30% are singletons. Sequenced sample: blood. The receptors were sampled from a woman of 80 years or more in good health. Each CDR3 is given with its conserved first and last residue. A D gene is named only where the DNA matches it firmly. Rows give clone size only sometimes, using once, few, many, or a class for an expanded clone.

CDR3: CASSPFAGELFF
DNA: TGTGCCAGCAGCCCCTTCGCCGGGGAGCTGTTTTTT
size: .
D: .
J: TRBJ2-2
V: TRBV5-5

CDR3: CSARDPGVAGGRYNEQFF
DNA: TGCAGTGCTAGAGATCCGGGGGTAGCGGGGGGCCGATACAATGAGCAGTTCTTC
size: many
D: TRBD2
J: TRBJ2-1
V: TRBV20-1

CDR3: CASSLVSRGGFMDTQYF
DNA: TGTGCCAGCAGCTTAGTGTCCCGGGGGGGATTCATGGATACGCAGTATTTT
size: .
D: TRBD2
J: TRBJ2-3
V: TRBV11-2

CDR3: CASSFDVNTEAFF
DNA: TGTGCCAGCAGTTTTGATGTGAACACTGAAGCTTTCTTT
size: .
D: .
J: TRBJ1-1
V: TRBV27

CDR3: CASSFGSGAQYF
DNA: TGTGCCAGCAGCTTCGGAAGCGGGGCGCAGTACTTC
size: .
D: TRBD2
J: TRBJ2-7
V: TRBV7-2

CDR3: CASSSLTGTANTGELFF
DNA: TGTGCCAGCAGTTCCTTGACAGGGACCGCGAACACCGGGGAGCTGTTTTTT
size: few
D: TRBD1
J: TRBJ2-2
V: TRBV6-6

CDR3: CASRRSPGEEKLFF
DNA: TGTGCCAGCAGGCGATCCCCGGGAGAGGAAAAACTGTTTTTT
size: many
D: .
J: TRBJ1-4
V: TRBV7-9

CDR3: CASKETQYF
DNA: TGTGCCAGCAAAGAGACCCAGTACTTC
size: many
D: .
J: TRBJ2-5
V: TRBV2

CDR3: CSVDSDTDPLTF
DNA: TGCAGCGTTGACTCGGACACCGACCCCCTTACCTTC
size: .
D: .
J: TRBJ1-2
V: TRBV29-1

CDR3: CASSKNSNQPQHF
DNA: TGCGCCAGCAGCAAAAATAGCAATCAGCCCCAGCATTTT
size: many
D: .
J: TRBJ1-5
V: TRBV5-1

CDR3: CASSFSGQSSGNTIYF
DNA: TGTGCCAGCAGCTTTTCGGGACAGAGCTCTGGAAACACCATATATTTT
size: .
D: TRBD1
J: TRBJ1-3
V: TRBV7-6

CDR3: CASSQEGRPRGGQFF
DNA: TGTGCCAGCAGCCAGGAAGGACGGCCGAGGGGGGGGCAGTTCTTC
size: .
D: .
J: TRBJ2-1
V: TRBV4-2

CDR3: CASRDRGNTEAFF
DNA: TGTGCCAGCCGCGACAGGGGGAACACTGAAGCTTTCTTT
size: many
D: TRBD1
J: TRBJ1-1
V: TRBV7-9

CDR3: CASSFFRGLPRTDTQYF
DNA: TGTGCCAGCAGTTTCTTCAGGGGGCTCCCCCGCACAGATACGCAGTATTTT
size: few
D: TRBD1
J: TRBJ2-3
V: TRBV27

CDR3: CATSSLGGGEQPQHF
DNA: TGTGCCACCAGCAGCCTGGGGGGGGGCGAGCAGCCCCAGCATTTT
size: few
D: .
J: TRBJ1-5
V: TRBV15